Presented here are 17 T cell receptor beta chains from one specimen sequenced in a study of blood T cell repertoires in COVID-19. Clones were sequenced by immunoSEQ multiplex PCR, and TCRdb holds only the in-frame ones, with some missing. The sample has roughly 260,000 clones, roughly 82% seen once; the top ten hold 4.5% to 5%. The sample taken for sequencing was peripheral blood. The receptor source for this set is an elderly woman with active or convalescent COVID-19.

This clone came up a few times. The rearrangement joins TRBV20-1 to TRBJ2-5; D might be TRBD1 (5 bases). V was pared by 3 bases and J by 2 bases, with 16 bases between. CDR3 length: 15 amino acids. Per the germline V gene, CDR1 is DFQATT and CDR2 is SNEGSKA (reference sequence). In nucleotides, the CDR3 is TGCAGTGCTAGTCACGACAGAATCGAGCAAGAGACCCAGTACTTC. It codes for CSASHDRIEQETQYF.

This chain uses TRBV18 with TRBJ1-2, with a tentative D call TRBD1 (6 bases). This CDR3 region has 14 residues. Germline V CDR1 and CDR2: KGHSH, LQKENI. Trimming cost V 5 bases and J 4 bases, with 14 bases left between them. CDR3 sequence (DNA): TGTGCCAGCTCATCCCGGGACACCGGCTATGGCTACACCTTC. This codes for CASSSRDTGYGYTF.

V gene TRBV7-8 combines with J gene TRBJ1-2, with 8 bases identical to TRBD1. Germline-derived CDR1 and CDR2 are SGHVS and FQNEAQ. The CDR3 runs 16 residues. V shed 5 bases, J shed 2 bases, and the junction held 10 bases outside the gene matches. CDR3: CASSQPGGQGNYGYTF. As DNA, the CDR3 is TGTGCCAGCAGCCAACCCGGTGGACAGGGAAACTATGGCTACACCTTC. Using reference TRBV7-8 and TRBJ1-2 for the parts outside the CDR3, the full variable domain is GAGVSQSPRYKVAKRGQDVALRCDPISGHVSLFWYQQALGQGPEFLTYFQNEAQLDKSGLPSDRFFAERPEGSVSTLKIQRTQQEDSAVYLCASSQPGGQGNYGYTFGSGTRLTVV.

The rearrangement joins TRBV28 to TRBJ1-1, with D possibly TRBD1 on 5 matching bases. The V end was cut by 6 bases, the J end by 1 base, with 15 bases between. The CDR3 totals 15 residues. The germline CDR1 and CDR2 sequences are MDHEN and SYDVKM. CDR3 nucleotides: TGTGCCAGCAGCCCCGGAGGAGGGACGAACACTGAAGCTTTCTTT. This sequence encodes CASSPGGGTNTEAFF.

The CDR3 DNA follows: TGCAGCGTTGGACAGGTCTACGAGCAGTACTTC. Translating gives CSVGQVYEQYF. The chain joins TRBV29-1 to TRBJ2-7, with D possibly matching TRBD1 (6 bases). The V gene's germline CDR1 is SQVTM and CDR2 ANQGSEA. Trimming took off 4 bases at V and 3 bases at J, with 7 bases between the two ends. The CDR3 extends over 11 amino acids.

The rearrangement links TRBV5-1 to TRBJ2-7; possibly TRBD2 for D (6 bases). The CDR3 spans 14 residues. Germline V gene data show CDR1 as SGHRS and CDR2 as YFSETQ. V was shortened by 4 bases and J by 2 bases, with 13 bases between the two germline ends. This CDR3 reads CASSPIGGTYEQYF. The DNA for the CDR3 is TGCGCCAGCAGCCCAATTGGGGGGACCTACGAGCAGTACTTC.

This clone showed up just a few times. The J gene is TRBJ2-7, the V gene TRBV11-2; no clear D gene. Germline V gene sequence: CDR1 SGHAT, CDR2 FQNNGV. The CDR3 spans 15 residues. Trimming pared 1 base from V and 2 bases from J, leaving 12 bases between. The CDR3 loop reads CASSLATTETYEQYF. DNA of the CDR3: TGTGCCAGCAGCTTAGCAACTACTGAAACCTACGAGCAGTACTTC.

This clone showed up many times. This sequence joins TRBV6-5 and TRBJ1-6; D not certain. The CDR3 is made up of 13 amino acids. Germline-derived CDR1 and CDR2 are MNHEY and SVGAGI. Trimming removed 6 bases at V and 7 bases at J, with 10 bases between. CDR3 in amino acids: CASSPVVNSPLHF. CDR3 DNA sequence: TGTGCCAGCAGCCCCGTAGTAAATTCACCCCTCCACTTT.

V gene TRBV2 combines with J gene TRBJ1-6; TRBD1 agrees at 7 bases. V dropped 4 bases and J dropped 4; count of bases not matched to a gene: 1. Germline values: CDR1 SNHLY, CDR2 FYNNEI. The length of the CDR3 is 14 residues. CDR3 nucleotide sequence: TGTGCCAGCAGTGGGGGACAGTATAATTCACCCCTCCACTTT. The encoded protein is CASSGGQYNSPLHF.

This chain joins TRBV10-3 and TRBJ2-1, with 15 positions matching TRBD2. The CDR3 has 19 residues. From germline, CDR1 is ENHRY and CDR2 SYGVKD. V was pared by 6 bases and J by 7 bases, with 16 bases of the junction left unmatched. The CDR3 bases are TGTGCCATCAGCGGGCTAAGGACTAGCGGGAGGGAGGGAACTAATGAGCAGTTCTTC. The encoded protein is CAISGLRTSGREGTNEQFF.

Written as DNA, the CDR3 is TGCGCCAGCAGCGCATTAGCCGGGACTAGCTTCCGCGAGCAGTACTTC. This codes for CASSALAGTSFREQYF. The chain recombines TRBV5-1 with TRBJ2-7; 9 bases line up with TRBD2. The CDR3 runs 16 residues. Trimming at V came to 4 bases and at J to 6 bases, leaving 14 bases not matched to a gene. Germline CDR1 SGHRS, CDR2 YFSETQ.

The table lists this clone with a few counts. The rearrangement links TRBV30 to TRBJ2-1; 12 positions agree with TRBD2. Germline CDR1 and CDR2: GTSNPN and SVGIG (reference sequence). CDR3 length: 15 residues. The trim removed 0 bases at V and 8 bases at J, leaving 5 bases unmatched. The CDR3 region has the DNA TGTGCCTGGAGTGTAAAGACTAGCGGGAGCGATGAGCAGTTCTTC. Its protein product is CAWSVKTSGSDEQFF.

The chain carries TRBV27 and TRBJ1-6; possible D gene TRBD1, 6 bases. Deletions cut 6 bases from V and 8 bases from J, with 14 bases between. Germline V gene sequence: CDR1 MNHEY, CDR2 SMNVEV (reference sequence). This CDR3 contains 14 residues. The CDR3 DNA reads TGTGCCAGCAGCCTGCAGGGGATGCATTCACCCCTCCACTTT. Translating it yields CASSLQGMHSPLHF.

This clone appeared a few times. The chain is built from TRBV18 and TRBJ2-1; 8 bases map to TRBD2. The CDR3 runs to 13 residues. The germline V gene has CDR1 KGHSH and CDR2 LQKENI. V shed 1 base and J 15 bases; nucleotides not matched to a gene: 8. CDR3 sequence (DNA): TGTGCCAGCTCACCACGTAGCGGGACGGGGGGGTTCTTC. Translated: CASSPRSGTGGFF. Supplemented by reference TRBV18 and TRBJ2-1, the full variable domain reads NAGVMQNPRHLVRRRGQEARLRCSPMKGHSHVYWYRQLPEEGLKFMVYLQKENIIDESGMPKERFSAEFPKEGPSILRIQQVVRGDSAAYFCASSPRSGTGGFFGPGTRLTVL.

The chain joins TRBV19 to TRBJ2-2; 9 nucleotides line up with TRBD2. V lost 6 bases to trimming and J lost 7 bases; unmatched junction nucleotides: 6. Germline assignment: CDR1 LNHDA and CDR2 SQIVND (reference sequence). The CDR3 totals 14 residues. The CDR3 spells CASRDSGSGGELFF. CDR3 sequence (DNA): TGTGCCAGTAGGGATAGCGGGAGCGGCGGGGAGCTGTTTTTT.

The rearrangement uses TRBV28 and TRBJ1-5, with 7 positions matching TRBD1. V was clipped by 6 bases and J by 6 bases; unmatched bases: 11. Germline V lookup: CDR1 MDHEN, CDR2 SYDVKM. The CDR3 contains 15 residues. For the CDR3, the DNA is TGTGCCAGCAGAACGACAGGGCCGGTGGGTCAGCCCCAGCATTTT. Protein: CASRTTGPVGQPQHF.

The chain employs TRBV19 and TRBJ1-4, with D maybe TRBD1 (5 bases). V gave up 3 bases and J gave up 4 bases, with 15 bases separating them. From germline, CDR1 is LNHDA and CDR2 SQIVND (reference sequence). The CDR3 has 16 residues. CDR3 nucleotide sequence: TGTGCCAGTAGTATCAACAGCCGGGGGATTAATGAAAAACTGTTTTTT. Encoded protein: CASSINSRGINEKLFF.